These 10 T cell receptor beta chains were all obtained from the same sample, sequenced in a study of vaccination and CD4 T cells after COVID-19. The sample's treatment: roughly 11-day PBMC culture with coronavirus spike peptide pools or control peptides (ViraFEST assay). Antigens for these TCRs are unknown. Cultured CD4+ T cells had their DNA profiled by the Oncomine TCR Beta short-read assay. TCRdb reprocessed the PCR reads with MiXCR, giving one entry per CDR3 protein. The repertoire holds fewer than 5,500 distinct CDR3 sequences, with about 44% as singletons. This specimen was CD4+ T cells from blood, cultured in vitro, taken after SARS-CoV-2 vaccination. The receptors here all came from a human donor who had recovered from COVID-19.

This clonotype came up a few times. V gene TRBV7-9 combines with J gene TRBJ1-1; TRBD1 is a possible D gene (6 bases). Germline V lookup: CDR1 SEHNR, CDR2 FQNEAQ (reference sequence). CDR3 length: 14 residues. Trimming took 5 bases from V and 7 from J, leaving 17 bases between them. The CDR3 DNA reads TGTGCCAGCAGCGGCCGGACAGCTACGCTTGAAGCTTTCTTT. This sequence encodes CASSGRTATLEAFF.

Only a few counts were recorded for this clonotype. The V call is TRBV19, the J call TRBJ1-2, with D possibly matching TRBD1 (5 bases). Per germline, CDR1 LNHDA and CDR2 SQIVND (reference sequence). The V end lost 6 bases, the J end lost 4 bases, and 15 bases lay between the germline ends. There are 14 residues in the CDR3. The CDR3 nucleotides read TGTGCCAGTAGCCGGGACTCGGGGGGCTATGGCTACACCTTC. This sequence encodes CASSRDSGGYGYTF. Full variable domain (remainder filled in from reference TRBV19 and TRBJ1-2): DGGITQSPKYLFRKEGQNVTLSCEQNLNHDAMYWYRQDPGQGLRLIYYSQIVNDFQKGDIAEGYSVSREKKESFPLTVTSAQKNPTAFYLCASSRDSGGYGYTFGSGTRLTVV.

This clonotype was counted between two and nine times. J is TRBJ1-1 and V is TRBV4-3; possible D gene TRBD1, 5 bases. Trimming pared 1 base from V and 2 bases from J, leaving 11 bases between. This CDR3 region has 15 residues. Germline-derived CDR1 and CDR2 are LGHNA and YSLEER. The CDR3 protein is CASSQGDGQNTEAFF. DNA for the CDR3: TGCGCCAGCAGCCAAGGGGACGGCCAAAACACTGAAGCTTTCTTT.

This chain connects TRBV18 to TRBJ1-1; D call uncertain. Germline V gene lookup returns CDR1 KGHSH and CDR2 LQKENI. Deletions cut 7 bases from V and 1 base from J, with 10 bases between. The CDR3 spans 13 residues. CDR3 sequence: CASWEMKNTEAFF. The CDR3 DNA sequence: TGTGCCAGCTGGGAAATGAAGAACACTGAAGCTTTCTTT.

The chain is built from TRBV2 and TRBJ1-5; D might be TRBD1 (5 bases). Germline CDR1 and CDR2: SNHLY and FYNNEI. V was pared by 1 base and J by 1 base, with 8 bases between. The CDR3 length is 15 residues. The CDR3 spells CASSEVGRSNQPQHF. The CDR3 DNA reads as TGTGCCAGCAGTGAAGTGGGACGGAGCAATCAGCCCCAGCATTTT.

This chain joins TRBV11-2 and TRBJ2-3, with D perhaps assigned TRBD1 or TRBD2 (6 bases each). Trimming stripped 5 bases from V and 0 bases from J, with 12 bases between. The CDR3 has 15 residues. CDR1 is SGHAT, CDR2 FQNNGV, per germline. CDR3: CASSVGGKSTDTQYF. CDR3 bases: TGTGCCAGCAGCGTAGGGGGGAAAAGCACAGATACGCAGTATTTT.

The chain is built from TRBV12-3 or TRBV12-4 and TRBJ2-3; weak D call: TRBD1 (5 bases). The length of the CDR3 is 15 residues. V gave up 2 bases and J gave up 2 bases, with 11 bases separating them. DNA of the CDR3: TGTGCCAGCAGTTTAAGGGCAGGGCCCACAGATACGCAGTATTTT. This encodes CASSLRAGPTDTQYF.

The V call is TRBV7-8, the J call TRBJ1-5; 7 bases agree with TRBD1. Unmatched junction bases numbered 5, after V lost 1 base and J lost 5 bases. This CDR3 is built from 15 residues. Germline V gene sequence: CDR1 SGHVS, CDR2 FQNEAQ. In DNA, the CDR3 is TGTGCCAGCAGCTTAGGTAGGGACAGTTATCAGCCCCAGCATTTT. Amino acids: CASSLGRDSYQPQHF.

V and J are TRBV11-2 and TRBJ1-3; D not resolved. The CDR3 is 14 amino acids. Trimming took off 4 bases at V and 4 bases at J, with 11 bases between the two ends. The germline V gene encodes CDR1 SGHAT and CDR2 FQNNGV. The CDR3 DNA is TGTGCCAGCAGCTCCCCCCGGGTAGGAAACACCATATATTTT. Its protein product is CASSSPRVGNTIYF.

The CDR3 nucleotides read TGTGCCTGGTCCCGGCCCAGGGCTGAAGAGACCCAGTACTTC. Translated: CAWSRPRAEETQYF. The V call is TRBV30, the J call TRBJ2-5; weak D call: TRBD1 (5 bases). CDR3 length equals 14 residues. Germline V gene data show CDR1 as GTSNPN and CDR2 as SVGIG (reference sequence). V was cut by 5 bases and J by 3 bases, with 16 bases left in between.